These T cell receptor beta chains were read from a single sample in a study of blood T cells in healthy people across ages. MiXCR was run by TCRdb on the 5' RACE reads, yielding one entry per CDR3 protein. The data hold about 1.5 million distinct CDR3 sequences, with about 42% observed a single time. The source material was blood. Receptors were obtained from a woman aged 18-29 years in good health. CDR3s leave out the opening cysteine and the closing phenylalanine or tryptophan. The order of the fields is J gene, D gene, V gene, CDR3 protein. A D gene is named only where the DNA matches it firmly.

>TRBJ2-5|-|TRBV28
ASSLSRVRETQY
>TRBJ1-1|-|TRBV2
ASRPGFTEAF
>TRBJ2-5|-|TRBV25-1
ASSDSGREQY
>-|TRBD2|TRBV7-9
ASSPGLAGHNEQY
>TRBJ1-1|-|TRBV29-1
SVMGLLNTEAF
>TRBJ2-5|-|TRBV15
ATSRGPVVEEY
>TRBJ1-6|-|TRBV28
ASRPILLGNSPLH
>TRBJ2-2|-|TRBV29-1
SATGRVGLTGELF
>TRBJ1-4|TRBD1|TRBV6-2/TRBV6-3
ASSDLDRGPEKLF
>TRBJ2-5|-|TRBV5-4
ASSAKGEETQY
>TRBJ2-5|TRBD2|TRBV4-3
ASSQGGLAGETQY
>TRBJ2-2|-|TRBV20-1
SAWREDSNTGELF
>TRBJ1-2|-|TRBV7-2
ASRPTTTAYGCT
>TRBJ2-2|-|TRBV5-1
ASSLDWLVQGTELF